Sequencing of this TCR beta chain was carried out in a study of a mutant IDH1 vaccine in newly diagnosed glioma. Across the whole study: Earlier care involved radiotherapy, temozolomide, or both, and the majority received both.

The CDR3 covers 16 residues. Trimming cost V 3 bases and J 3 bases; bases outside gene matches: 9. From germline, CDR1 is SGDLS and CDR2 YYNGEE. The method was immunoSEQ multiplex PCR; TCRdb's version includes in-frame clones alone and lacks a portion of them. The sample has 40,000 to 45,000 clones; around 84% are singletons. Documented time point: week 23, last vaccination. A 20-mer mutant IDH1 peptide at 300 ug was injected subcutaneously with topical imiquimod. Astrocytomas found in donors were new, WHO grade 3 or 4, IDH1-mutant and ATRX-lost. A remark on this clone: Its specificity is not known.

The genes are TRBV9 and TRBJ2-3; 8 nucleotides match TRBD1. The sequence derives from a woman aged 18 to 35 with glioma. Some clones in this sample may be carry-over from other donors' samples. The specimen comprised PBMCs, sampled from a glioma patient whose treatment included an IDH1 peptide vaccine. The CDR3, as DNA: TGTGCCAGCAGCGCCGCGGACAGGGATAATACAGATACGCAGTATTTT. Protein product: CASSAADRDNTDTQYF. Complete variable domain (other parts from reference TRBV9 and TRBJ2-3): DSGVTQTPKHLITATGQRVTLRCSPRSGDLSVYWYQQSLDQGLQFLIQYYNGEERAKGNILERFSAQQFPDLHSELNLSSLELGDSALYFCASSAADRDNTDTQYFGPGTRLTVL.